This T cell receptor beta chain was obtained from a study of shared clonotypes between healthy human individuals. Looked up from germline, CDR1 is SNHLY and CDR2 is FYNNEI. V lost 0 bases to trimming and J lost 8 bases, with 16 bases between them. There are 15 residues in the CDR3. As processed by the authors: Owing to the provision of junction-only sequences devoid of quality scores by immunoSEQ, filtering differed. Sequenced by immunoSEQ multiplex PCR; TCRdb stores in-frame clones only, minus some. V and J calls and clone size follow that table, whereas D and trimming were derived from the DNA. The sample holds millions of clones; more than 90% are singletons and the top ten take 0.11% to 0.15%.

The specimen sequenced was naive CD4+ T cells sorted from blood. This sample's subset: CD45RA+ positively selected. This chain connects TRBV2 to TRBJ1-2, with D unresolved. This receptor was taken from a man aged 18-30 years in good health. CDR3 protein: CASSEAPPPGGGYTF. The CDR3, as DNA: TGTGCCAGCAGTGAAGCTCCCCCCCCGGGAGGAGGCTACACCTTC.